This entry features one T cell receptor beta chain sequence. Its antigen remains unidentified. No much larger clonotype is one base removed from it; base qualities were not supplied. The treatment or condition label, read with the paper, signifies: some 19 received Ad26.COV2.S at low or high dose, single or two shots; about 5 received placebo; per-sample allocation not given. Repertoires of vaccine and placebo recipients were sequenced from samples taken on day 63 after the first injection. Cohort 1b enrolled 20 to 30 adults aged 18-55 years at a single site in Boston, USA, between 29 July and 7 August 2020. As a vaccine, Ad26.COV2.S was a replication-incompetent adenovirus type 26 vector that expressed a prefusion-stabilized SARS-CoV-2 spike protein derived from the original Wuhan strain. Germline trimming amounts to 3 bases on V and 6 bases on J, with 6 as the count of junction bases outside the gene matches. The germline V gene yields MNHEY for CDR1 and SVGEGT for CDR2. There are 16 amino acids in the CDR3, from cysteine to phenylalanine inclusive. Only the CDR3 DNA is retained, 48 bases long and in frame from the first base.

These data come from a study of Ad26.COV2.S vaccination and SARS-CoV-2 variants (dated by TCRdb to the early 2020s). Broadly, across the study: Donors in the vaccine arm were drawn from COV1001, a phase I-IIa trial of Ad26.COV2.S in healthy adults that was multicentre, randomized, double-blind and placebo-controlled. Ad26.COV2.S was administered intramuscularly at 5 x 10^10 or 1 x 10^11 viral particles, either as a single shot or as two shots given 56 days apart. TCRbeta repertoire sequencing was used to assess the specificity and breadth of SARS-CoV-2-reactive T cell receptors after Ad26.COV2.S vaccination. The TCR-sequenced set comprised around 30 samples: some 20 Ad26.COV2.S vaccine recipients, 5 placebo recipients and 8 SARS-CoV-2 convalescent individuals. Participants in the trial were split at random into five groups of five each, receiving low-dose or high-dose Ad26.COV2.S once or twice, or else placebo on both occasions. Investigators remained blinded to trial group allocation during experiments and outcome assessment.

The paper's findings and limits, for the study overall: Vaccine and placebo recipients had similar non-spike TCR breadth, a finding consistent with the vaccine containing only spike. The study was not powered for comparison of responses between vaccine doses or regimens. Spike-specific TCR breadth was higher in Ad26.COV2.S recipients than in placebo recipients (P = 0.0014). The authors noted that the TCR breadth and depth analyses may have underestimated total T cell responses. Substantial breadth of spike-specific CD8+ and CD4+ T cell responses was reported after vaccination.

The immunoSEQ Assay was the method used to sequence TCRbeta CDR3 regions. After extraction, genomic DNA underwent amplification by bias-controlled multiplex PCR, followed by high-throughput sequencing. The authors processed their data as follows. Collapsing and filtering of sequences were performed to quantify the absolute abundance of each unique TCRbeta CDR3 region. T cell fraction was estimated by normalizing TCRbeta template counts to usable DNA, which was measured by amplifying reference genes present in all nucleated cells. Repertoire TCRs were annotated as SARS-CoV-2-specific when V gene, CDR3 amino acid sequence and J gene were exactly matched to a known reactive TCR set. MIRA supplied the reference SARS-CoV-2 TCR set, which was filtered for enrichment in COVID-19-positive ImmuneCODE repertoires so that public or cross-reactive TCRs were removed. Using the MIRA antigens, annotated TCRs were further analysed by specific ORF or by position within an ORF. Breadth was defined as annotated unique rearrangements over total unique productive rearrangements; depth was the summed frequency of those rearrangements. Group comparisons of TCR breadth used two-sided Wilcoxon rank-sum tests. Here the immuneACCESS table is served through TCRdb, limited to in-frame sequences with V and J called. Missing clones are a known gap in these copies; in checked studies unresolved V genes cover under half, and the rest lacks a known reason. That table gives V, J and clone size, and the DNA gave D and trimming. Here the sample has around 340,000 clones; roughly 90% occur a single time. The ten largest clones represent 6.4% of the sample.

The sample here was peripheral blood, taken in a trial of Ad26.COV2.S vaccine versus placebo. The receptor comes from a person aged 18-65 years who received the Ad26.COV2.S COVID-19 vaccine or a placebo. The chain was built from TRBV6-2 or TRBV6-3 and TRBJ1-5, and TRBD1 aligns with 12 junction nucleotides. This receptor carries the CDR3 CASSYGDRGRGQPQHF. Read as DNA, the sequence is TGTGCCAGCAGTTATGGGGACAGGGGGCGCGGTCAGCCCCAGCATTTT.